The rows below give T cell receptor beta chains drawn from one sample of a study of HIV-infected patients and healthy controls. TCRdb re-called the 5' RACE reads through MiXCR, storing one row per CDR3 protein. The repertoire holds around 16,000 distinct CDR3 sequences, with 9.4% as singletons. Sequencing input: blood. The receptors here all came from an adult in good health. CDR3s include the opening cysteine and the closing phenylalanine or tryptophan. The D gene is left open where the match is weak. Clone size is given for some rows only: seen once, a few or many times, or a class if the clone is expanded.

clone size: few; D gene: -; V gene: TRBV6-4; J gene: TRBJ2-3; CDR3 protein: CASSMSGGSTDTQYF; CDR3 DNA: TGTGCCAGCAGTATGTCCGGCGGGAGCACAGATACGCAGTATTTT
clone size: many; D gene: -; V gene: TRBV6-5; J gene: TRBJ1-5; CDR3 protein: CASSYSVGLNQPQHF; CDR3 DNA: TGTGCCAGCAGTTACTCGGTCGGACTCAATCAGCCCCAGCATTTT
clone size: medium-sized; D gene: TRBD2; V gene: TRBV10-3; J gene: TRBJ2-1; CDR3 protein: CAITPASGLVKSEEQFF; CDR3 DNA: TGTGCCATCACCCCGGCTAGCGGACTTGTTAAATCCGAGGAGCAGTTCTTC
clone size: -; D gene: TRBD2; V gene: TRBV12-3/TRBV12-4; J gene: TRBJ2-7; CDR3 protein: CASSETSRVHEQYF; CDR3 DNA: TGTGCCAGCAGTGAGACTAGCCGGGTCCACGAGCAGTACTTC
clone size: few; D gene: TRBD1; V gene: TRBV27; J gene: TRBJ2-7; CDR3 protein: CASSPQGARSYEQYF; CDR3 DNA: TGTGCCAGCAGTCCACAGGGGGCCCGCTCCTACGAGCAGTACTTC
clone size: many; D gene: TRBD1; V gene: TRBV19; J gene: TRBJ1-1; CDR3 protein: CASSSRQGPINTEAFF; CDR3 DNA: TGTGCCAGTAGTTCTCGACAGGGACCTATTAACACTGAAGCTTTCTTT
clone size: medium-sized; D gene: -; V gene: TRBV28; J gene: TRBJ1-1; CDR3 protein: CASSYPLNTEAFF; CDR3 DNA: TGTGCCAGCAGTTACCCCTTGAACACTGAAGCTTTCTTT
clone size: many; D gene: TRBD2; V gene: TRBV3-1; J gene: TRBJ2-5; CDR3 protein: CASSPRLAVNQETQYF; CDR3 DNA: TGTGCCAGCAGCCCCCGACTAGCGGTAAACCAAGAGACCCAGTACTTC
clone size: many; D gene: -; V gene: TRBV20-1; J gene: TRBJ1-1; CDR3 protein: CSARNTRTVTYTEAFF; CDR3 DNA: TGCAGTGCTAGAAACACTCGGACAGTAACTTACACTGAAGCTTTCTTT
clone size: many; D gene: TRBD1; V gene: TRBV28; J gene: TRBJ2-1; CDR3 protein: CASSPYPTGASGDEQFF; CDR3 DNA: TGTGCCAGCAGTCCTTATCCGACAGGGGCTAGTGGGGATGAGCAGTTCTTC
clone size: medium-sized; D gene: -; V gene: TRBV29-1; J gene: TRBJ2-1; CDR3 protein: CSPYSGGYNEQFF; CDR3 DNA: TGCAGCCCTTATAGCGGCGGATACAATGAGCAGTTCTTC
clone size: many; D gene: -; V gene: TRBV28; J gene: TRBJ2-5; CDR3 protein: CASSSGEAETQYF; CDR3 DNA: TGTGCCAGCAGTTCCGGGGAGGCAGAGACCCAGTACTTC
clone size: many; D gene: -; V gene: TRBV12-3/TRBV12-4; J gene: TRBJ1-1; CDR3 protein: CASSFLLNTEAFF; CDR3 DNA: TGTGCCAGCAGTTTTCTTTTGAACACTGAAGCTTTCTTT
clone size: medium-sized; D gene: TRBD2; V gene: TRBV25-1; J gene: TRBJ2-1; CDR3 protein: CASSGRGLAGDDEQFF; CDR3 DNA: TGTGCCAGCAGTGGCCGAGGACTAGCGGGAGACGATGAGCAGTTCTTC
clone size: many; D gene: -; V gene: TRBV3-1; J gene: TRBJ1-2; CDR3 protein: CATHPGQGMPMYGYTF; CDR3 DNA: TGTGCCACACATCCGGGACAAGGGATGCCCATGTATGGCTACACCTTC
clone size: -; D gene: -; V gene: TRBV5-4; J gene: TRBJ2-3; CDR3 protein: CASSLVLARATDTQYF; CDR3 DNA: TGTGCCAGCAGCTTGGTACTAGCACGGGCCACAGATACGCAGTATTTT
clone size: -; D gene: TRBD2; V gene: TRBV6-2/TRBV6-3; J gene: TRBJ2-1; CDR3 protein: CASSYPGLLSYNEQFF; CDR3 DNA: TGTGCCAGCAGTTACCCGGGACTACTATCCTACAATGAGCAGTTCTTC
clone size: few; D gene: -; V gene: TRBV28; J gene: TRBJ2-1; CDR3 protein: CASSLYPGRSYNEQFF; CDR3 DNA: TGTGCCAGCAGTTTATATCCCGGGCGGTCCTACAATGAGCAGTTCTTC
clone size: medium-sized; D gene: -; V gene: TRBV25-1; J gene: TRBJ2-7; CDR3 protein: CASRRADEQYF; CDR3 DNA: TGTGCCAGCAGAAGGGCCGACGAGCAGTACTTC
clone size: few; D gene: -; V gene: TRBV6-6; J gene: TRBJ2-7; CDR3 protein: CASSPPRRRYEQYF; CDR3 DNA: TGTGCCAGCAGCCCACCGAGACGTCGATACGAGCAGTACTTC
clone size: many; D gene: TRBD1; V gene: TRBV12-3/TRBV12-4; J gene: TRBJ2-1; CDR3 protein: CASRGQGAYNEQFF; CDR3 DNA: TGTGCCAGCAGGGGACAGGGGGCTTACAATGAGCAGTTCTTC
clone size: many; D gene: TRBD2; V gene: TRBV7-2; J gene: TRBJ2-3; CDR3 protein: CASSLDPSGRSDTQYF; CDR3 DNA: TGTGCCAGCAGCTTAGATCCTAGCGGGAGATCAGATACGCAGTATTTT
clone size: many; D gene: -; V gene: TRBV6-6; J gene: TRBJ2-1; CDR3 protein: CASRKGGTGQGGEQFF; CDR3 DNA: TGTGCCAGCAGAAAGGGGGGGACAGGCCAAGGAGGTGAGCAGTTCTTC
clone size: many; D gene: -; V gene: TRBV12-3/TRBV12-4; J gene: TRBJ2-1; CDR3 protein: CASSSREGDEQFF; CDR3 DNA: TGTGCCAGCAGTTCCAGGGAAGGGGATGAGCAGTTCTTC
clone size: -; D gene: TRBD2; V gene: TRBV20-1; J gene: TRBJ2-7; CDR3 protein: CSASSGISYEQYF; CDR3 DNA: TGCAGTGCGAGTAGCGGGATATCCTACGAGCAGTACTTC
clone size: many; D gene: -; V gene: TRBV11-2; J gene: TRBJ2-3; CDR3 protein: CASRGLVSTDTQYF; CDR3 DNA: TGTGCCAGCAGGGGACTCGTAAGCACAGATACGCAGTATTTT
clone size: many; D gene: -; V gene: TRBV29-1; J gene: TRBJ2-5; CDR3 protein: CSVGWAFFRAARTGTQYF; CDR3 DNA: TGCAGCGTTGGGTGGGCCTTTTTCAGGGCAGCCCGGACGGGGACCCAGTACTTC
clone size: many; D gene: TRBD1; V gene: TRBV29-1; J gene: TRBJ2-7; CDR3 protein: CSVGLRQGPAYEQYF; CDR3 DNA: TGCAGCGTGGGGTTGCGACAGGGACCTGCCTACGAGCAGTACTTC
clone size: few; D gene: -; V gene: TRBV2; J gene: TRBJ2-3; CDR3 protein: CASSPQDTQYF; CDR3 DNA: TGTGCCAGCAGCCCCCAGGATACGCAGTATTTT
clone size: few; D gene: -; V gene: TRBV6-5; J gene: TRBJ2-1; CDR3 protein: CASSNYEEQFF; CDR3 DNA: TGTGCCAGCAGCAACTATGAGGAGCAGTTCTTC
clone size: medium-sized; D gene: -; V gene: TRBV7-2; J gene: TRBJ2-7; CDR3 protein: CASSSVTSSSYEQYF; CDR3 DNA: TGTGCCAGCAGCTCTGTGACTAGTAGCTCCTACGAGCAGTACTTC
clone size: medium-sized; D gene: TRBD1; V gene: TRBV20-1; J gene: TRBJ1-5; CDR3 protein: CSAGNRDRGRSSNQPQHF; CDR3 DNA: TGCAGTGCTGGCAACCGGGACAGGGGGCGGTCTAGCAATCAGCCCCAGCATTTT
clone size: -; D gene: -; V gene: TRBV28; J gene: TRBJ1-2; CDR3 protein: CASSLIGRNYGYTF; CDR3 DNA: TGTGCCAGCAGTTTAATAGGGCGGAACTATGGCTACACCTTC
clone size: many; D gene: -; V gene: TRBV7-9; J gene: TRBJ2-2; CDR3 protein: CASRIVQGQNTGELFF; CDR3 DNA: TGTGCCAGCAGAATAGTTCAGGGGCAGAACACCGGGGAGCTGTTTTTT
clone size: -; D gene: -; V gene: TRBV5-6; J gene: TRBJ2-7; CDR3 protein: CASSLRGFHEQYF; CDR3 DNA: TGTGCCAGCAGCTTAAGGGGGTTCCACGAGCAGTACTTC
clone size: -; D gene: -; V gene: TRBV5-5; J gene: TRBJ1-1; CDR3 protein: CATFNGFSNTEAFF; CDR3 DNA: TGTGCCACCTTTAACGGCTTCTCGAACACTGAAGCTTTCTTT
clone size: many; D gene: TRBD1; V gene: TRBV29-1; J gene: TRBJ1-2; CDR3 protein: CSVDYIPGTGYGYTF; CDR3 DNA: TGCAGCGTTGATTATATCCCCGGGACAGGCTATGGCTACACCTTC
clone size: many; D gene: TRBD1; V gene: TRBV19; J gene: TRBJ2-7; CDR3 protein: CASSSGTGGSYEQYF; CDR3 DNA: TGTGCCAGTAGTAGTGGGACAGGGGGCTCCTACGAGCAGTACTTC
clone size: many; D gene: -; V gene: TRBV20-1; J gene: TRBJ2-7; CDR3 protein: CSARQTGTGFDEQYF; CDR3 DNA: TGCAGTGCTAGACAAACCGGGACTGGGTTTGACGAGCAGTACTTC
clone size: -; D gene: -; V gene: TRBV5-4; J gene: TRBJ1-3; CDR3 protein: CASSLAGSGNTIYF; CDR3 DNA: TGTGCCAGCAGCTTGGCTGGCTCTGGAAACACCATATATTTT
clone size: medium-sized; D gene: -; V gene: TRBV10-2; J gene: TRBJ2-1; CDR3 protein: CASSESGRGVYNEQFF; CDR3 DNA: TGCGCCAGCAGTGAAAGTGGGAGGGGGGTTTACAATGAGCAGTTCTTC